The present T cell receptor (beta chain) was sequenced within a study of OX40 agonist ivuxolimab in advanced cancers. Study information: Partial responses occurred in three patients (one hepatocellular carcinoma, two cutaneous melanoma).

Repertoires were generated with immunoSEQ multiplex PCR, while TCRdb's copy carries only in-frame clones and drops some. The top ten clones hold approximately 12% of a sample with about 46,000 clones, around 90% of them seen once. The CDR3 contains 12 residues. Germline V gene data show CDR1 as LNHDA and CDR2 as SQIVND (reference sequence). The J segment lost 4 bases and the V segment lost 10 bases, leaving 5 bases of the junction unmatched. This clone was observed once. The antigen is unknown. Study-wide findings and caveats: Mean expanded clone counts were higher in CD8+ than CD4+ T cells.

The sample was CD4+ or CD8+ T cells sorted from blood, taken in a trial of the OX40 agonist ivuxolimab. The clonotype was recovered from an adult with an advanced solid tumor such as melanoma, head and neck, liver or kidney cancer. The V and J genes are TRBV19 and TRBJ1-2, with TRBD1 matching 8 bases. The DNA for the CDR3 is TGTGCCACCGGGACAGGTCCCTATGGCTACACCTTC. This translates into CATGTGPYGYTF.